Sequencing of this TCR beta chain was carried out in a study of blood T cell repertoires in COVID-19 (dated by TCRdb to the early 2020s). Regarding the research as a whole: Collaborator samples came from the United States, Italy and Spain and covered acute and convalescent phases of COVID-19. The material from the prospective study consisted of cDNA or gDNA derived from T cells, B-cell-depleted T cells, or PBMCs. Subjects who had been exposed to COVID-19, were actively infected with it, or had recovered from it provided the deeply sampled blood TCRbeta repertoires that made up the dataset. The repertoires were released in a freely available public database intended as a resource for research on the immune response to SARS-CoV-2. The samples were drawn from two sources: the first 160 participants of the ongoing ImmuneRACE study, and 1,200 or so subjects contributed by 6 global collaborators. Nearly every sample came with metadata listing a de-identified subject ID, COVID-19 status, age in years and sex. Where HLA class I and class II types were available, the types were taken from metadata supplied by the sample provider, not from assay-based typing.

The CDR3 has 11 amino acids, counting the end cysteine and phenylalanine. The kept DNA is CDR3 alone, 33 bases in frame from the first base. V loses 3 bases, J loses 6 bases, and the germline ends lie 5 bases apart. CDR1 LGHDT and CDR2 YNNKEL are derived from the germline V gene (reference sequence). General conclusions and limits of the study: How much clinical and demographic metadata was included differed by source and by participant, and the metadata was provided uncurated.

TCRbeta CDR3 regions were amplified from genomic DNA by means of the immunoSEQ Assay, a bias-controlled multiplex PCR. Per the original workflow: Nucleated cell counts per sample were estimated from amplification of reference gene primers within the assay. To quantify the absolute abundance of each unique TCRbeta CDR3 rearrangement, sequence reads were collapsed and filtered. For each sample, productive Simpson clonality was calculated as the square root of Simpson's diversity index across productive rearrangements. TCRdb stores this immuneACCESS table with in-frame sequences only. Part of the clones is absent; in the studies checked, under half of the shortfall reflects unresolved V genes, and no reason is known for the rest. V and J calls and clone size follow that table, whereas D and trimming were derived from the DNA. In this sample the table shows about 150,000 clones, roughly four fifths of which occur a single time. 1.5% to 2% of the sample is held by the ten biggest clonotypes.

Collaborating institutions collected whole blood in K2EDTA tubes following their own protocols. For TCRbeta analysis, collaborators shipped samples as frozen whole blood, isolated PBMCs, or DNA extracted from either of those sample types. On this clone itself: It lacks a known antigen. No per-base quality is available; no much larger clone lies one base away.

The chain uses TRBV3-1 (or the pseudogene TRBV3-2) and TRBJ1-2; no D gene call is confident. This sequence was found in a man older than 75 with acute or convalescent COVID-19. The specimen sequenced was peripheral blood. The DNA reads TGTGCCAGCAGCCACCTCCATGGCTACACCTTC. The encoded protein is CASSHLHGYTF.